This T cell receptor (beta chain) comes out of a study of spatial heterogeneity in lung cancer. Whole-study context: More beta-chain than alpha-chain sequences were consistently detected. The study, taken as a whole, reports: The study found that expanded intratumoral alpha and beta TCR counts tracked tumor mutation counts.

TCRdb fed the 5' RACE reads into MiXCR, producing one record per CDR3 protein. Among approximately 7,000 distinct CDR3 sequences listed, about an eighth were seen once. Noted time point: sample taken at primary tumor resection. The authors sequenced whole RNA from tumor, nontumor lung or frozen PBMC without sorting. Notes on this clonotype: The target antigen is unknown.

The CDR3 spans 13 residues. V lost 2 bases and J lost 7, with 9 bases in between. Germline-derived CDR1 and CDR2 are KGHSH and LQKENI. The chain combines TRBV18 with TRBJ1-5; D unclear. This specimen was lung tumor tissue, taken at surgery. The receptor was derived from a male donor with early-stage non-small cell lung cancer. The CDR3 DNA reads TGTGCCAGCTCACCAGGGGTAAGGCAGCCCCAGCATTTT. This gives the protein CASSPGVRQPQHF.